The 10 T cell receptor beta chains below come from one sample, sequenced in a study of tissue T cells after allogeneic stem cell transplantation. Documented time point: mouse harvest day 7 after allogeneic transplant. The graft held 10^6 splenic CD5+ T cells and 10^7 T-cell-depleted bone marrow cells. Generated by immunoSEQ multiplex PCR, the TCRdb table keeps only in-frame clones and is missing some. Of several thousand clones detected, roughly 45% appear once; the ten largest clones hold 6.5% to 9%. The sample was lymph node tissue. The receptors were gathered from a female BALB/c mouse given C57BL/6 T cells with graft-versus-host disease after an allogeneic hematopoietic cell transplant.

This clone was counted between two and nine times. Gene names are mouse gene names. Read coverage stops 1 residue before the CDR3 terminus; the germline J gene supplies the remainder. This sequence joins TRBV26 and TRBJ2-4, with D perhaps TRBD1 (5 bases). CDR1 is KGHPV and CDR2 is FQNQEV in the germline V gene (reference sequence). V lost 3 bases, J lost 4 bases, and 8 bases lay in between. This CDR3 spans 13 amino acids. Here the CDR3 reads CASSLDRKNTLYF. The sequenced part of the CDR3 DNA is TGTGCCAGCAGTCTCGACAGAAAAAACACCTTGTAC. The full variable domain, with the rest looked up from reference TRBV26 and TRBJ2-4, is NSKVIQTPRYLVKGQGQKAKMRCIPEKGHPVVFWYQQNKNNEFKFLINFQNQEVLQQIDMTEKRFSAECPSNSPCSLEIQSSEAGDSALYLCASSLDRKNTLYFGAGTRLSVL.

Of note for this clone: Each gene name is a mouse one. The CDR3 sequence: CASRGTANTGQLYF. Incomplete CDR3 DNA: TGTGCCAGCAGGGGGACCGCAAACACCGGGCAGCTCTAC. The rearrangement joins TRBV26 to TRBJ2-2; D is possibly TRBD1 or TRBD2 (5 bases each). The CDR3 end is not reached by the read, which stops 1 residue before it; the germline J gene fills it in. This CDR3 is 14 amino acids long. V was trimmed by 6 bases and J by 0 bases, leaving 8 bases between them. The germline gives CDR1 KGHPV, CDR2 FQNQEV (reference sequence).

In regard to this clone: Gene names and germline match the mouse. The sequenced CDR3 bases are TGTGCCAGCAGCCTCAGGCCCTTCAACGAAAGATTATTT. Amino acids: CASSLRPFNERLF. The whole CDR3 region reads CASSLRPFNERLFF. This rearrangement joins TRBV26 to TRBJ1-4; D is unclear. The read terminates 1 residue ahead of where the CDR3 ends, so the germline J gene completes it. Per the germline V gene, CDR1 is KGHPV and CDR2 is FQNQEV (reference sequence). The CDR3 covers 14 residues. V was clipped by 6 bases and J by 4 bases, with 12 bases between them.

As concerns this clone: Gene names are the mouse ones. Read data end 1 residue before the CDR3 end; the end is taken from the germline J gene. The V and J genes are TRBV15 and TRBJ1-1; D might be TRBD1 (6 bases). The CDR3 is 13 residues long. Trimming removed 1 base from V and 5 bases from J, with 8 bases in between. Germline assignment: CDR1 SGHND and CDR2 FRSKSL. The CDR3 here is CASSLGGQTEVFF. CDR3 DNA (partial): TGTGCCAGCAGTTTAGGGGGACAAACAGAAGTCTTC.

Points on this clone: The listed genes are named as in mouse. The read terminates 1 residue before the CDR3 end, so the remaining end is supplied by the germline J gene. This rearrangement joins TRBV19 to TRBJ1-3, with 11 positions matching TRBD1. Germline V CDR1 and CDR2: FNHDT, SITEND (reference sequence). With 1 base clipped from V and 7 bases from J, the junction kept 10 bases outside the gene matches. This CDR3 has 17 residues. The CDR3 bases that were read are TGTGCCAGCAGTATAAGAGAGAGGACAGGGGGCAGGAATACGCTCTAT. This encodes CASSIRERTGGRNTLY. The entire CDR3 reads CASSIRERTGGRNTLYF. Using reference TRBV19 and TRBJ1-3 for the parts outside the CDR3, the full variable domain is GGIITQTPKFLIGQEGQKLTLKCQQNFNHDTMYWYRQDSGKGLRLIYYSITENDLQKGDLSEGYDASREKKSSFSLTVTSAQKNEMAVFLCASSIRERTGGRNTLYFGEGSRLIVV.

A note on this clone: Genes here carry mouse names. The read terminates 1 residue before the CDR3 end, so the remaining end is supplied by the germline J gene. This chain joins TRBV16 and TRBJ2-3; 9 nucleotides line up with TRBD2. Trimming at V came to 3 bases and at J to 0 bases, leaving 4 bases not matched to a gene. Germline CDR1 SGHSA, CDR2 FRNQAP. The CDR3 runs 16 residues. The part of the CDR3 DNA that was read is TGTGCAAGCAGCTTTCTGGGGGGGTCTAGTGCAGAAACGCTGTAT. Protein sequence: CASSFLGGSSAETLY. The CDR3 as a whole reads CASSFLGGSSAETLYF.

On this clone itself: Gene names refer to mouse genes. The missing CDR3 end, 1 residue past where the read stops, is filled in from the germline J gene. The gene calls are TRBV23 and TRBJ2-7; the table's TRBD2 call for D was not verified on the DNA. The germline gives CDR1 KGHTA, CDR2 FQNQQP. The CDR3 runs to 14 residues. CDR3 DNA, as far as it was read: TGCTCCAGCAGTCAACGGGCTGGGGGATATGAACAGTAC. Translated: CSSSQRAGGYEQY. The full CDR3 protein is CSSSQRAGGYEQYF.

As concerns this clone: Genes here carry mouse names. The read finishes 1 residue shy of the CDR3 end, and the germline J gene is used to complete it. The chain recombines TRBV13-1 with TRBJ2-3; D unresolved. This CDR3 has 15 residues. The germline gives CDR1 NSHNY, CDR2 SYGAGN. The V end lost 1 base, the J end lost 0 bases, and 9 bases lay between the germline ends. This chain's CDR3 is CASSDYKTSAETLYF. The part of the CDR3 DNA that was read is TGTGCCAGCAGTGATTACAAAACTAGTGCAGAAACGCTGTAT.

This clone was picked up a small number of times. Genes and germline are mouse. The read gets to within 1 residue of the CDR3 end, and the germline J gene fills in the rest. The chain employs TRBV16 and TRBJ1-3, with D unclear. Germline CDR1 and CDR2: SGHSA and FRNQAP. The CDR3 is 15 amino acids. Trimming cost V 0 bases and J 0 bases, with 6 bases left between them. The sequenced CDR3 bases are TGTGCAAGCAGCTTAGAAGGTAATTCTGGAAATACGCTCTAT. Translated, it gives CASSLEGNSGNTLY. The CDR3 reads in full as CASSLEGNSGNTLYF.

Details on this clone: Gene names refer to mouse genes. Read data end 1 residue before the CDR3 end; the end is taken from the germline J gene. The V gene is TRBV26, the J gene TRBJ1-4, with D possibly matching TRBD1 (5 bases). CDR1 and CDR2 from the germline V gene are KGHPV and FQNQEV (reference sequence). V lost 2 bases and J lost 0, with 7 bases in between. The CDR3 is 15 amino acids. The covered CDR3 bases are TGTGCCAGCAGTCTGCCAGGGCTTTCCAACGAAAGATTATTT. This translates into CASSLPGLSNERLF. The CDR3 reads in full as CASSLPGLSNERLFF. Using reference TRBV26 and TRBJ1-4 for the parts outside the CDR3, the full variable domain is NSKVIQTPRYLVKGQGQKAKMRCIPEKGHPVVFWYQQNKNNEFKFLINFQNQEVLQQIDMTEKRFSAECPSNSPCSLEIQSSEAGDSALYLCASSLPGLSNERLFFGHGTKLSVL.